This TCR beta chain was captured in a study of blood T cells in healthy people across ages. Study results and caveats: Across the age range, TCR beta diversity per million T cells fell in a roughly linear way.

Trimming removed 7 bases at V and 0 bases at J, with 10 bases between. The CDR3 extends over 12 amino acids. Germline-derived CDR1 and CDR2 are SQVTM and ANQGSEA. Next came a second PCR, run for roughly 7 to 12 cycles, which used a sample-barcoded 5' primer along with a J-beta primer mix. Using its own MiXCR run on the 5' RACE reads, TCRdb lists one record per CDR3 protein. The repertoire consists of 1.6 million or so distinct CDR3 sequences, with almost 35% occurring once and the leading ten covering approximately 10%. All donors came from Russia, were Caucasian and healthy, and spanned ages about 6 to 100. As concerns this clonotype: No antigen is known for it. With a much larger clone just one base away, this may be a read error.

The receptor was isolated from a woman aged 30 to 39 in good health. The sample taken for sequencing was blood. This chain joins TRBV29-1 and TRBJ2-7; D uncertain. CDR3 sequence (DNA): TGCAGCGCTGCACACAGCTCCTACGAGCAGTACTTC. Its protein product is CSAAHSSYEQYF.